This T cell receptor (beta chain) was identified in a study of human T cells and chemical hapten exposure. This clonotype was seen many times. The sample's time point: patch test 3, about 24 weeks after DPC sensitization. Documented treatment: therapeutic diphenylcyclopropenone sensitization with weekly scalp DPC. Total RNA was isolated from unfractionated whole blood. As originally analysed: A per-sample median of around 91,000 TCRs was observed, with counts ranging from about 20,000 to 750,000. Via MiXCR, TCRdb re-called the RACE reads, giving one row per CDR3 protein. These V and J calls derive from TCRdb rather than the authors' analysis. The sample carries tens of thousands of distinct CDR3 sequences, 9.5% recorded once. This receptor was identified in a man aged 45-65 years with alopecia areata. Some clones in this sample may be carry-over from other donors' samples. The sequencing used whole blood, collected in connection with sensitization to the hapten diphenylcyclopropenone (DPC).

The CDR3 region has the DNA TGTGCCAGCAGCTTCGGACTAGCGGGACCTACGAATGAGCAGTTCTTC. Translated, it gives CASSFGLAGPTNEQFF. The V and J genes are TRBV11-2 and TRBJ2-1, with TRBD2 matching 12 bases. Germline V lookup: CDR1 SGHAT, CDR2 FQNNGV. The length of the CDR3 is 16 residues. Trimming at V came to 3 bases and at J to 7 bases, leaving 7 bases not matched to a gene.